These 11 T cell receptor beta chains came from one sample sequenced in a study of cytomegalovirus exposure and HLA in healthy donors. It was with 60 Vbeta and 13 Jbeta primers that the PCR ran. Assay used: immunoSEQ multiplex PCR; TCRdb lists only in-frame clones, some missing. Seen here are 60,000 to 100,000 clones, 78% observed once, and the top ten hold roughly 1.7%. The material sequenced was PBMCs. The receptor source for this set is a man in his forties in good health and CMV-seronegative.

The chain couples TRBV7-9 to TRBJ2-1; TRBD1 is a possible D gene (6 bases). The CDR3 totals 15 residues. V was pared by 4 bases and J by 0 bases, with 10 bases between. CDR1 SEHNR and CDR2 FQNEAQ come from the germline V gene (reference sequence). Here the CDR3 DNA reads TGTGCCAGCAGCTCCAGACAGGCCTCCTACAATGAGCAGTTCTTC. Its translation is CASSSRQASYNEQFF.

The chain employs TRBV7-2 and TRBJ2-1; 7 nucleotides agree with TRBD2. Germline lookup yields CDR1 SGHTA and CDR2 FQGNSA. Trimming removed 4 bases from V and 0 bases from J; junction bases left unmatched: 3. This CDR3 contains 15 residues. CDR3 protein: CASSWVAGSYNEQFF. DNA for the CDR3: TGTGCCAGCAGCTGGGTAGCGGGCTCCTACAATGAGCAGTTCTTC.

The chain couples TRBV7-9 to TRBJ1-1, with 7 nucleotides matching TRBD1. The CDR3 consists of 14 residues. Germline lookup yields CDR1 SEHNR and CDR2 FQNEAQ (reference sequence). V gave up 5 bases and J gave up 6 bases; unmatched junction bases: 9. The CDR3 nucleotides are TGTGCCAGCAGCATACAGGGGAATATCCCTGAAGCTTTCTTT. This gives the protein CASSIQGNIPEAFF.

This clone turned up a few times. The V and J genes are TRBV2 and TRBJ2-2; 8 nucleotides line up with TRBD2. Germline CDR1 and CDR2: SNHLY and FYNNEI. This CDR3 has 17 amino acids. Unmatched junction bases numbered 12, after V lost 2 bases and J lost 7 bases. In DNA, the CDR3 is TGTGCCAGCAGTGAATTTTGGCGGGAGGTGAGGGGCGGGGAGCTGTTTTTT. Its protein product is CASSEFWREVRGGELFF. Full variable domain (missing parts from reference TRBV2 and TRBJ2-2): EPEVTQTPSHQVTQMGQEVILRCVPISNHLYFYWYRQILGQKVEFLVSFYNNEISEKSEIFDDQFSVERPDGSNFTLKIRSTKLEDSAMYFCASSEFWREVRGGELFFGEGSRLTVL.

CDR3 nucleotide sequence: TGTGCCAGCAGCTCGGATCAACTCGGGACTGGACTGTTGAATGAGCAGTTCTTC. Protein sequence: CASSSDQLGTGLLNEQFF. V usage is TRBV7-3 and J usage is TRBJ2-1, with a tentative D call TRBD2 (6 bases). V shed 4 bases and J shed 7 bases, with 26 bases lying between them. Germline V lookup: CDR1 SGHTA, CDR2 FQGTGA. The length of the CDR3 is 18 residues.

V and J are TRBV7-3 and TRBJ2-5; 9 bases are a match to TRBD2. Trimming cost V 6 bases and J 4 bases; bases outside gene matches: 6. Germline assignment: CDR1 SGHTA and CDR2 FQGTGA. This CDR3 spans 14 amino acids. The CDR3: CASSLAGLGETQYF. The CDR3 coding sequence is TGTGCCAGCAGTCTAGCGGGACTAGGAGAGACCCAGTACTTC.

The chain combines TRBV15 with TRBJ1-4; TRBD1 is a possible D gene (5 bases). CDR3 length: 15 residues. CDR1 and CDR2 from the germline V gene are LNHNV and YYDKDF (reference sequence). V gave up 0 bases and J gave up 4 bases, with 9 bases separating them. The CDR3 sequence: CATSRDRQLNEKLFF. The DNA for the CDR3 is TGTGCCACCAGCAGAGATAGACAGCTTAATGAAAAACTGTTTTTT.

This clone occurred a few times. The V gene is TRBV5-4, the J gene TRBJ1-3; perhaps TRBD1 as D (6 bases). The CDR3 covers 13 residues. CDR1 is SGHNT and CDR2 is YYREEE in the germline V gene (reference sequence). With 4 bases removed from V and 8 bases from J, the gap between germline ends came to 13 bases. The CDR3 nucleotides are TGTGCCAGCAGCGCACAGGGAAGTGACACCATATATTTT. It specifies CASSAQGSDTIYF.

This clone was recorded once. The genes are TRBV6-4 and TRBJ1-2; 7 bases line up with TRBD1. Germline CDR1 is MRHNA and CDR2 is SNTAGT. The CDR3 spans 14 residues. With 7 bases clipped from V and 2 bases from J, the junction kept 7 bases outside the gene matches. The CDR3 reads CASTLDRANYGYTF. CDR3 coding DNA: TGTGCCAGCACCCTCGACAGGGCCAACTATGGCTACACCTTC.

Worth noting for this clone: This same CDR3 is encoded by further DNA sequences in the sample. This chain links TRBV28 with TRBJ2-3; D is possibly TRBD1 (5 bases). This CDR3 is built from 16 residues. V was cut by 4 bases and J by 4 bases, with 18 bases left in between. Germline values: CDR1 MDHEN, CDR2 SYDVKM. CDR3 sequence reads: CASSSPSRELADTQYF. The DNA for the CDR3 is TGTGCCAGCAGTTCCCCCTCCAGGGAACTTGCAGATACGCAGTATTTT.

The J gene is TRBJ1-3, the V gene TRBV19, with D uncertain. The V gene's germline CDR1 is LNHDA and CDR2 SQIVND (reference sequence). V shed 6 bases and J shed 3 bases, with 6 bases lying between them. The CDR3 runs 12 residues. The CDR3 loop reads CASRRDGNTIYF. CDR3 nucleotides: TGTGCCAGTAGGCGCGATGGAAACACCATATATTTT.